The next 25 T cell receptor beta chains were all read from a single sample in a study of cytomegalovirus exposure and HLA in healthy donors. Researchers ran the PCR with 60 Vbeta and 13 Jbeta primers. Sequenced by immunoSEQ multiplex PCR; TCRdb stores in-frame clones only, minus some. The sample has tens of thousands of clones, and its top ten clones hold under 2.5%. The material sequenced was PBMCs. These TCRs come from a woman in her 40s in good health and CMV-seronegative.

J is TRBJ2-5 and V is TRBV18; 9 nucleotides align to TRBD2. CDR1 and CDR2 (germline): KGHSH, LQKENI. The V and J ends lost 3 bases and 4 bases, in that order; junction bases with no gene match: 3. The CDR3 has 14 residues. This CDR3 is CASSPSGGAETQYF. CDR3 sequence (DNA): TGTGCCAGCTCACCTAGCGGGGGCGCAGAGACCCAGTACTTC.

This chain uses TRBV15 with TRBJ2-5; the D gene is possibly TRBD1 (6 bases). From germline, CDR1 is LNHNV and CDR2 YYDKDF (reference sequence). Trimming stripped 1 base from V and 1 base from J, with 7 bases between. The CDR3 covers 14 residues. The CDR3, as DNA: TGTGCCACCAGCAGAGCAGGGGTCCAAGAGACCCAGTACTTC. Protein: CATSRAGVQETQYF.

The CDR3 is CATHPFQGGAYNEQFF. CDR3 coding DNA: TGTGCCACCCACCCATTTCAGGGGGGAGCGTACAATGAGCAGTTCTTC. V and J are TRBV10-3 and TRBJ2-1, with a weak D call TRBD1 (7 bases). This CDR3 spans 16 amino acids. Per the germline V gene, CDR1 is ENHRY and CDR2 is SYGVKD. Trimming took 10 bases from V and 4 from J, leaving 23 bases between them.

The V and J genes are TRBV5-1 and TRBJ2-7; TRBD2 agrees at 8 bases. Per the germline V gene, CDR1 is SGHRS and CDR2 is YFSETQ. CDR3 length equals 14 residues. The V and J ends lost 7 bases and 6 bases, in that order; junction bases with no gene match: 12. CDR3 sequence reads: CASSQEVTSGEQYF. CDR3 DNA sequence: TGCGCCAGCTCCCAAGAAGTTACTAGCGGCGAGCAGTACTTC.

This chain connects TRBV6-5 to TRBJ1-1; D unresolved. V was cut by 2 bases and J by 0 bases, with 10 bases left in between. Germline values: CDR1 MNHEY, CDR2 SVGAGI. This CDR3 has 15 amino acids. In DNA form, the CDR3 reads TGTGCCAGCAGTTACGGCGGTATCATGAACACTGAAGCTTTCTTT. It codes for CASSYGGIMNTEAFF.

The DNA for the CDR3 is TGTGCCAGCAGCGCGAGGACTAGCGGGCTTTACGAGCAGTACTTC. Its translation: CASSARTSGLYEQYF. V is TRBV13 and J is TRBJ2-7; 11 bases map to TRBD2. Germline V gene data show CDR1 as PRHDT and CDR2 as FYEKMQ (reference sequence). With V trimmed by 5 bases and J by 4 bases, 7 bases remained unmatched. The CDR3 has 15 amino acids.

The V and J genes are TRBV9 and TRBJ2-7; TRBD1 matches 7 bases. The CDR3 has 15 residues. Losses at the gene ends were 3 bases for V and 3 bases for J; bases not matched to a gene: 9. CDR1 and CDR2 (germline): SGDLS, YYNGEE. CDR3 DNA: TGTGCCAGCAGCGCTAGGACAGGACCCCTCTACGAGCAGTACTTC. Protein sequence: CASSARTGPLYEQYF. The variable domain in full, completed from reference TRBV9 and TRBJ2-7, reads DSGVTQTPKHLITATGQRVTLRCSPRSGDLSVYWYQQSLDQGLQFLIQYYNGEERAKGNILERFSAQQFPDLHSELNLSSLELGDSALYFCASSARTGPLYEQYFGPGTRLTVT.

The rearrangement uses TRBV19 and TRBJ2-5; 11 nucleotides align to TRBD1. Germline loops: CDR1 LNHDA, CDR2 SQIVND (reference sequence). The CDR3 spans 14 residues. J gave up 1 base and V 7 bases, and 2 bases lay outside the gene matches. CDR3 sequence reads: CASTGTGGQETQYF. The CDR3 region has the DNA TGTGCCAGTACGGGGACAGGGGGCCAAGAGACCCAGTACTTC.

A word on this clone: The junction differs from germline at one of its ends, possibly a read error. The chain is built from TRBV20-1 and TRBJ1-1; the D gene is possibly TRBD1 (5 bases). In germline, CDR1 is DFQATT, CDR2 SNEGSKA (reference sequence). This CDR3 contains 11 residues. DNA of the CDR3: TGCAGTGCTTCAGGGTACAGTGAAGATTTCTTT. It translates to CSASGYSEDFF.

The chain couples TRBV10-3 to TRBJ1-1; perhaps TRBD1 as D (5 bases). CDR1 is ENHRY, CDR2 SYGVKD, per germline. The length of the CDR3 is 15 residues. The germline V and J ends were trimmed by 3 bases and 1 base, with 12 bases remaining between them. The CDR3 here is CAISDVSGGNTEAFF. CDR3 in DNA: TGTGCCATCAGTGATGTTTCCGGGGGGAACACTGAAGCTTTCTTT.

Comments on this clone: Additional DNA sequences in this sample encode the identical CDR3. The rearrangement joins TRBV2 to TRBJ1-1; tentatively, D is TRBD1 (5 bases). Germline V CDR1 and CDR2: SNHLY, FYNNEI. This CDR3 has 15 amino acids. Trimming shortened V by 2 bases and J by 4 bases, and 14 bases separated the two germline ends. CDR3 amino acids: CASSERGAGGTEAFF. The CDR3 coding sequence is TGTGCCAGCAGTGAAAGGGGCGCCGGGGGCACTGAAGCTTTCTTT. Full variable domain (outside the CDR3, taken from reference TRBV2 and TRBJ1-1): EPEVTQTPSHQVTQMGQEVILRCVPISNHLYFYWYRQILGQKVEFLVSFYNNEISEKSEIFDDQFSVERPDGSNFTLKIRSTKLEDSAMYFCASSERGAGGTEAFFGQGTRLTVV.

Here the CDR3 DNA reads TGTGCCAGCAGCTTGAGCGGGGCCACTGAAGCTTTCTTT. Encoded protein: CASSLSGATEAFF. The chain links TRBV5-4 to TRBJ1-1, with a tentative D call TRBD1 (5 bases). Germline CDR1 is SGHNT and CDR2 is YYREEE (reference sequence). The CDR3 has 13 amino acids. V lost 1 base and J lost 4, with 8 bases in between.

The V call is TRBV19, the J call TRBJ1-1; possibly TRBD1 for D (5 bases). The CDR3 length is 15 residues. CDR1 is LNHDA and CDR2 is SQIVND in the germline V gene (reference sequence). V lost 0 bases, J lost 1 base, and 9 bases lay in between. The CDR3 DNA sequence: TGTGCCAGTAGTATAGAACCCCAGGGGAACACTGAAGCTTTCTTT. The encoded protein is CASSIEPQGNTEAFF.

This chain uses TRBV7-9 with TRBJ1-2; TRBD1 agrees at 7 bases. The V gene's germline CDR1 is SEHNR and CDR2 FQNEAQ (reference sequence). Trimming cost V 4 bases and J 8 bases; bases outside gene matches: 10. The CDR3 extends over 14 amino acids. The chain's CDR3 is CASSSGQAQRGYTF. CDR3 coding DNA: TGTGCCAGCAGCTCCGGACAGGCGCAGCGGGGCTACACCTTC.

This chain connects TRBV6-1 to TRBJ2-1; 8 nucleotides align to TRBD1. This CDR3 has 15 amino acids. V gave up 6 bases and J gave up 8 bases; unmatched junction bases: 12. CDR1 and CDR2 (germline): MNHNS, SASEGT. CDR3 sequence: CASRQTGAPYDEQFF. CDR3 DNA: TGTGCCAGCAGACAGACAGGGGCCCCCTATGATGAGCAGTTCTTC.

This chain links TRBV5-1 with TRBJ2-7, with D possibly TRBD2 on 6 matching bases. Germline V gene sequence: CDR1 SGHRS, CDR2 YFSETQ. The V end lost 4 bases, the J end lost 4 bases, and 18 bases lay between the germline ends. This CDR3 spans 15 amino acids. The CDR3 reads CASSPLGSGEYEQYF. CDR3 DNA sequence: TGCGCCAGCAGCCCCCTTGGCTCGGGGGAGTACGAGCAGTACTTC.

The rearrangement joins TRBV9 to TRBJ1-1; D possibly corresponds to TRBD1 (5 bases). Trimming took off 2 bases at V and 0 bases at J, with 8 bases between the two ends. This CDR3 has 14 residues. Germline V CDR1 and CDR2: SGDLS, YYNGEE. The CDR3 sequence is CASSVDTMNTEAFF. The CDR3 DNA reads TGTGCCAGCAGCGTGGACACCATGAACACTGAAGCTTTCTTT. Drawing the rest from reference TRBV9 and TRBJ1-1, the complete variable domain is DSGVTQTPKHLITATGQRVTLRCSPRSGDLSVYWYQQSLDQGLQFLIQYYNGEERAKGNILERFSAQQFPDLHSELNLSSLELGDSALYFCASSVDTMNTEAFFGQGTRLTVV.

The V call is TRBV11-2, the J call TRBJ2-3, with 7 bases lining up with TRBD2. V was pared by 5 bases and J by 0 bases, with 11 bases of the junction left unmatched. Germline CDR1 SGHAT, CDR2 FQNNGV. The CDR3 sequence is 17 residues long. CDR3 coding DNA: TGTGCCAGCAGCCCCCGGGGAGGGTTTGGTAGCACAGATACGCAGTATTTT. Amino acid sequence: CASSPRGGFGSTDTQYF.

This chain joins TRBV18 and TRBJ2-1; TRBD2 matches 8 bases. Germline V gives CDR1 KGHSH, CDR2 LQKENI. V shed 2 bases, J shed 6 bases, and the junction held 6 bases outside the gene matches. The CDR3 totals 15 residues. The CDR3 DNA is TGTGCCAGCTCACCAGTAGCGGGATTCTCCAATGAGCAGTTCTTC. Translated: CASSPVAGFSNEQFF. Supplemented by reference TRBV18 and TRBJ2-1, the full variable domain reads NAGVMQNPRHLVRRRGQEARLRCSPMKGHSHVYWYRQLPEEGLKFMVYLQKENIIDESGMPKERFSAEFPKEGPSILRIQQVVRGDSAAYFCASSPVAGFSNEQFFGPGTRLTVL.

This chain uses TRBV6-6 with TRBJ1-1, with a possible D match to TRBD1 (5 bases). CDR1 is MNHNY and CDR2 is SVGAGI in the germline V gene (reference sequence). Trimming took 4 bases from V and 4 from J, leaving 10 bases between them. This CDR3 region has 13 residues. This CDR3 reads CASSSSGITEAFF. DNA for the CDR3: TGTGCCAGCAGTTCTTCAGGGATCACTGAAGCTTTCTTT.

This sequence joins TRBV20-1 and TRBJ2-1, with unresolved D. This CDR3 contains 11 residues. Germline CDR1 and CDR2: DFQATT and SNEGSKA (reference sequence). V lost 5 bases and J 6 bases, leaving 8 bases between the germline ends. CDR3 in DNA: TGCAGTGCTCAGATCAGCAATGAGCAGTTCTTC. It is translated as CSAQISNEQFF.

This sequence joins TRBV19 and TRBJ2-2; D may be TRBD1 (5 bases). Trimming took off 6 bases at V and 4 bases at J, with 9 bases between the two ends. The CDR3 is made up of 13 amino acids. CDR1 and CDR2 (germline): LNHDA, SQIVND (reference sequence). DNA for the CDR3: TGTGCCAGTAGCAGACAGTTCACCGGGGAGCTGTTTTTT. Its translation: CASSRQFTGELFF. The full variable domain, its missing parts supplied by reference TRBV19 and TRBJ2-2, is DGGITQSPKYLFRKEGQNVTLSCEQNLNHDAMYWYRQDPGQGLRLIYYSQIVNDFQKGDIAEGYSVSREKKESFPLTVTSAQKNPTAFYLCASSRQFTGELFFGEGSRLTVL.

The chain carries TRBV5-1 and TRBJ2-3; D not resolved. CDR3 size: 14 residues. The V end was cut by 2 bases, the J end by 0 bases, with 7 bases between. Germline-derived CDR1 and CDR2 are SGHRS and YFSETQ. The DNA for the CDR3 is TGCGCCAGCAGCTTACAGATCAGCACAGATACGCAGTATTTT. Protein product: CASSLQISTDTQYF.

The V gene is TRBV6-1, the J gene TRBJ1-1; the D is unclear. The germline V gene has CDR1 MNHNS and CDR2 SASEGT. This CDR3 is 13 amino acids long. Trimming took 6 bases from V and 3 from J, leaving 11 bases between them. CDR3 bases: TGTGCCAGCAGATATTATCGGGACACTGAAGCTTTCTTT. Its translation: CASRYYRDTEAFF.

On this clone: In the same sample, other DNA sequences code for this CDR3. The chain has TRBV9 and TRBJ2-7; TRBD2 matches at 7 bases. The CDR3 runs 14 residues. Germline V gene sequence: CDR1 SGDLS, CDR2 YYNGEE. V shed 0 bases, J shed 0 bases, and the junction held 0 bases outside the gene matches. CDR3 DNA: TGTGCCAGCAGCGTAGGCGGGAGCTCCTACGAGCAGTACTTC. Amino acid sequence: CASSVGGSSYEQYF.